The T cell receptor (beta chain) under discussion was sequenced for a study of identical twins (dated by TCRdb to the mid-2010s). In terms of the full investigation: To test whether fetal clonotypes persist, the study used deep sequencing on TCR alpha and beta repertoires from monozygotic twins, unrelated adults of various ages, and cord blood. Replicate twin experiments were performed at different times using different library preparation protocols to rule out contamination. Points the paper makes about the study in general: Fewer insertions were carried by abundant cord blood beta clonotypes; a weaker similar trend was observed in young adult naive repertoires, while no such trend was observed in memory repertoires. Because the same donors could not be followed over many years, the conclusions relied on cross-sectional statistical analysis. Out-of-frame TCR alpha sharing in monozygotic twins was systematically underestimated by recombination models, whereas sharing between unrelated individuals was in agreement with the recombination models. Zero-insertion analyses could be partly confounded by invariant T cells such as MAIT and iNKT, though diverse VJ usage argued against such confounding for most clonotypes. Out-of-frame TCR alpha sequences shared between twins showed an excess of low generation-probability sequences compared with coincidental sharing between unrelated individuals. The excess sharing between twins in beta out-of-frame sequences was weaker because fewer shared sequences reduced the signal-to-noise ratio.

From its cysteine to its phenylalanine, the CDR3 spans 16 amino acids. Left in the record is the CDR3 DNA by itself, 48 bases read in frame from the first base. Trimmed from V: 5 bases; trimmed from J: 5 bases; junction bases lacking a gene match: 14. The germline V gene yields SGHVS for CDR1 and FQNEAQ for CDR2. All donors were healthy Caucasians. The researchers also sequenced three unrelated adults who were not twins: a male aged 18 to 29, a male aged 50 to 60, and a female aged 50 to 60. Miltenyi CD45RO+ enrichment and human naive T-cell isolation kits were used to isolate memory (CD45RO+) and naive T cells from PBMC. Library method: 5' RACE. TCRdb names Illumina HiSeq 2000 as the instrument used. A universal primer binding site was added through template switching, and the final cDNA carried a unique molecular identifier so that TCR cDNA molecules could be counted accurately. Specific primers in the conserved constant-segment region were used to synthesize first-strand cDNA for the TCR alpha and beta chains. To control for contamination, every cDNA library carried two barcodes: a SMART-Mk sample barcode plus Illumina barcodes. TruSeq adapter sequences along with Illumina sample barcodes were introduced in two successive PCR steps. TCR alpha and beta cDNA libraries were sequenced on the Illumina HiSeq platform with custom primers. The published analysis was carried out like this. MiGEC processed the raw reads to extract unique molecular identifiers, while MiXCR was used to determine the CDR3 positions. For each individual, recombination models were inferred using an EM algorithm with the repgenHMM and IGoR tools. Shared clonotypes were analyzed with the tcR package in R, and sharing was normalized by the product of cloneset sizes. To study raw recombination without the effects of thymic and clonal selection, out-of-frame nonproductive sequences were analyzed. TCRdb reanalyzed the raw reads on its own, using fastp at Q25 for trimming and MiXCR for clone calling, and kept in-frame beta chains. Rows are combined by CDR3 protein, so each entry shows the most common genes and DNA. What appears here as the V and J calls and clone size reflects TCRdb's work, not the paper's. The sample table lists approximately 670,000 distinct CDR3 sequences, roughly 6% of them with a count of one. The ten largest clones add up to 1.5% to 2% of the sample.

This clonotype was found many times. The antigen it recognizes is unknown. There are no base qualities to consult, and no much larger clone falls within one base. The rearrangement joined TRBV7-8 to TRBJ2-5, with TRBD2 matching 7 junction bases. The specimen sequenced was naive T cells sorted from blood. Interpreted using the paper, the cell subset or site label stands for: cells isolated with a human naive T-cell isolation kit. This receptor was taken from a man younger than 30 in good health. The DNA sequence is given as TGTGCCAGCAGCCCCTCCTCGGGACTAATTCTGGAGACCCAGTACTTC. It encodes CASSPSSGLILETQYF.